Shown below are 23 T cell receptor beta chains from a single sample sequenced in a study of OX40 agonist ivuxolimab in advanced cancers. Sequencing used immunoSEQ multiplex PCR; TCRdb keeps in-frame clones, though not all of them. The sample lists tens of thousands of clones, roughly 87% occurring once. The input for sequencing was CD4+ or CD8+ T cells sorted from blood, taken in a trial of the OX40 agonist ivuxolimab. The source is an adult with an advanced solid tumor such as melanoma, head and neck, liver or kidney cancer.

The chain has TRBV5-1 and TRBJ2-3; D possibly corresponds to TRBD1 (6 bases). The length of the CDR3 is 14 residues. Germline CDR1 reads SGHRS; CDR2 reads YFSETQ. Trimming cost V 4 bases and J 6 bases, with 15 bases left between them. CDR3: CASSPQGSGDTQYF. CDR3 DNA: TGCGCCAGCAGCCCCCAGGGGAGTGGGGATACGCAGTATTTT. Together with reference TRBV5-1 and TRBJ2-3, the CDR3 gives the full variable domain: KAGVTQTPRYLIKTRGQQVTLSCSPISGHRSVSWYQQTPGQGLQFLFEYFSETQRNKGNFPGRFSGRQFSNSRSEMNVSTLELGDSALYLCASSPQGSGDTQYFGPGTRLTVL.

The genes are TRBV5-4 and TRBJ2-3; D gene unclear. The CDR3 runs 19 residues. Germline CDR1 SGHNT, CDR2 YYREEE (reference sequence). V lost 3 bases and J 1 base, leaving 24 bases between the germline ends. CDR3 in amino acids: CASSYDLHMASRGTDTQYF. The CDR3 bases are TGTGCCAGCAGCTATGACCTCCATATGGCGAGTAGGGGCACAGATACGCAGTATTTT.

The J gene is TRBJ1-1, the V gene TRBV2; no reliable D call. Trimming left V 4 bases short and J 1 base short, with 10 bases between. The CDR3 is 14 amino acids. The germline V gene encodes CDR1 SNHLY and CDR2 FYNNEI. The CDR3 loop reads CASSAQVRNTEAFF. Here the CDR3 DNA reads TGTGCCAGCAGTGCTCAGGTACGGAACACTGAAGCTTTCTTT. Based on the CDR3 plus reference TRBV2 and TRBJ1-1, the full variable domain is EPEVTQTPSHQVTQMGQEVILRCVPISNHLYFYWYRQILGQKVEFLVSFYNNEISEKSEIFDDQFSVERPDGSNFTLKIRSTKLEDSAMYFCASSAQVRNTEAFFGQGTRLTVV.

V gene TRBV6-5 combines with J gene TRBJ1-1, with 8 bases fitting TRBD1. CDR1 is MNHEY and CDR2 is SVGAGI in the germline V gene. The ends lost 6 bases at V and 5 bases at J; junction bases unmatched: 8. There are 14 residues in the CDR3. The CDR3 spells CASSPGQGRTEAFF. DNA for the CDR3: TGTGCCAGCAGCCCCGGACAGGGTCGGACTGAAGCTTTCTTT.

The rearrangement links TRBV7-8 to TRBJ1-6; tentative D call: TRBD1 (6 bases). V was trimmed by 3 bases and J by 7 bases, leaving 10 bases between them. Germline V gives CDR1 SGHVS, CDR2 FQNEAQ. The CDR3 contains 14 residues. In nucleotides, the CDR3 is TGTGCCAGCAGCTTCGGACAGCAAAATTCACCCCTCCACTTT. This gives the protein CASSFGQQNSPLHF.

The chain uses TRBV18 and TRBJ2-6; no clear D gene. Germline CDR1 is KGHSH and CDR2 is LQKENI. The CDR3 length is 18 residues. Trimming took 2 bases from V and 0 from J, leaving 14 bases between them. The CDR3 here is CASSPAQFLGSGANVLTF. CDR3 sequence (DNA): TGTGCCAGCTCACCAGCCCAGTTCCTAGGCTCTGGGGCCAACGTCCTGACTTTC.

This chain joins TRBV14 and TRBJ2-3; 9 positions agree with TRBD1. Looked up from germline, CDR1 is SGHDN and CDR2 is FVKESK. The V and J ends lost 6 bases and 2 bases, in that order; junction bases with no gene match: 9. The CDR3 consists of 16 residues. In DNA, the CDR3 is TGTGCCAGCAGACGCACCGGGACAGGGCTCACAGATACGCAGTATTTT. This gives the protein CASRRTGTGLTDTQYF.

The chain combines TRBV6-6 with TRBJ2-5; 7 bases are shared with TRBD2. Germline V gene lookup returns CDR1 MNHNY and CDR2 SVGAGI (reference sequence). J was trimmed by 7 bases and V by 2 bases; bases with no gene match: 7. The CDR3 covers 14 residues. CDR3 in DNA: TGTGCCAGCAGTTACGGGGGGAGGGACGGGACCCAGTACTTC. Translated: CASSYGGRDGTQYF.

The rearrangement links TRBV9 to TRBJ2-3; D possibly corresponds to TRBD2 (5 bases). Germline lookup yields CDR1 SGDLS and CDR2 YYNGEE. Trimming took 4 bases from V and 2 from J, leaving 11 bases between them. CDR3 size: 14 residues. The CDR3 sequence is CASSQGLITDTQYF. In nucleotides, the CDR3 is TGTGCCAGCAGCCAAGGACTTATCACAGATACGCAGTATTTT. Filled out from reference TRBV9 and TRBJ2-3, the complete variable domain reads DSGVTQTPKHLITATGQRVTLRCSPRSGDLSVYWYQQSLDQGLQFLIQYYNGEERAKGNILERFSAQQFPDLHSELNLSSLELGDSALYFCASSQGLITDTQYFGPGTRLTVL.

The CDR3 loop reads CASSSGTPDGNTIYF. The CDR3 nucleotides are TGTGCCAGCTCATCCGGGACACCCGACGGAAACACCATATATTTT. The chain joins TRBV18 to TRBJ1-3; perhaps TRBD1 as D (6 bases). In germline, CDR1 is KGHSH, CDR2 LQKENI. The CDR3 sequence is 15 residues long. V lost 5 bases to trimming and J lost 4 bases, with 15 bases between them.

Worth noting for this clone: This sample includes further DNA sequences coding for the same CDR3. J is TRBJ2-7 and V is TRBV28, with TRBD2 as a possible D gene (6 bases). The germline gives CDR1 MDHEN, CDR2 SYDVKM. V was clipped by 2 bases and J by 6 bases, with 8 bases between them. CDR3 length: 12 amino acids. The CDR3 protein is CASSLTSSEQYF. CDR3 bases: TGTGCCAGCAGTTTAACTAGCTCCGAGCAGTACTTC.

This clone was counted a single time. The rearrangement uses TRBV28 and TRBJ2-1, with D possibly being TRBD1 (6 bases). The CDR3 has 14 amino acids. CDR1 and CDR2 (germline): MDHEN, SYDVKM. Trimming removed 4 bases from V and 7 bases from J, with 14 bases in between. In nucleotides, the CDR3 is TGTGCCAGCAGTTCCCCGGGACACACGAATGAGCAGTTCTTC. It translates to CASSSPGHTNEQFF.

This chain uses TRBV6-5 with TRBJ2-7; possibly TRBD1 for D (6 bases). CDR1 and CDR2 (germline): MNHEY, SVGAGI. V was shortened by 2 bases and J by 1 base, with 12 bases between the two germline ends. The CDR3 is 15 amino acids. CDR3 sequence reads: CASSYRGQGSYEQYF. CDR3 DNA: TGTGCCAGCAGTTACCGCGGGCAGGGGTCCTACGAGCAGTACTTC.

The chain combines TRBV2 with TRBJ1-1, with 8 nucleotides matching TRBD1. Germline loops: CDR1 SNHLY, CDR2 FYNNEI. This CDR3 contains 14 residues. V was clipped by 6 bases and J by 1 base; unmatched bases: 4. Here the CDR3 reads CASRKDRENTEAFF. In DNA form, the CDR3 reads TGTGCCAGCAGGAAGGACAGGGAGAACACTGAAGCTTTCTTT.

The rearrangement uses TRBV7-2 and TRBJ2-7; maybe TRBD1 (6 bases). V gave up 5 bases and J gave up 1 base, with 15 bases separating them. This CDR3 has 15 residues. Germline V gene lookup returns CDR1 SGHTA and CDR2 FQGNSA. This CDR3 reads CASSAAHRVSYEQYF. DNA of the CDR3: TGTGCCAGCAGCGCTGCTCACAGGGTATCCTACGAGCAGTACTTC.

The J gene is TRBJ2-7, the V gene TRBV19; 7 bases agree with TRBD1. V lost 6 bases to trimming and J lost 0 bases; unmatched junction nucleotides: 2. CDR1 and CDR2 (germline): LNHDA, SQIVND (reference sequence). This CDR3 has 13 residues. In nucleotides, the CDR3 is TGTGCCAGTAGCAGGGGGAGCTCCTACGAGCAGTACGTC. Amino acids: CASSRGSSYEQYV.

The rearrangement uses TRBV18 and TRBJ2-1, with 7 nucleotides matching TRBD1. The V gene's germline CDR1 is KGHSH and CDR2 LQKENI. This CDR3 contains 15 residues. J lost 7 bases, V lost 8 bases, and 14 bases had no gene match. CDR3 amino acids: CASGAGTALENEQFF. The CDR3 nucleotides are TGTGCCAGCGGTGCCGGGACAGCTCTAGAAAATGAGCAGTTCTTC. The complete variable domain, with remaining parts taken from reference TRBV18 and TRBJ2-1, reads NAGVMQNPRHLVRRRGQEARLRCSPMKGHSHVYWYRQLPEEGLKFMVYLQKENIIDESGMPKERFSAEFPKEGPSILRIQQVVRGDSAAYFCASGAGTALENEQFFGPGTRLTVL.

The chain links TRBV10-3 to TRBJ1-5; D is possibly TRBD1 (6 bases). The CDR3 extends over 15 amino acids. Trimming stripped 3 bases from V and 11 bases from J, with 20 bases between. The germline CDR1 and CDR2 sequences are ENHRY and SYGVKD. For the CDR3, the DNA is TGTGCCATCAGTGATGTGGGGGGCAATATCTTGACCCAGCATTTT. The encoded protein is CAISDVGGNILTQHF.

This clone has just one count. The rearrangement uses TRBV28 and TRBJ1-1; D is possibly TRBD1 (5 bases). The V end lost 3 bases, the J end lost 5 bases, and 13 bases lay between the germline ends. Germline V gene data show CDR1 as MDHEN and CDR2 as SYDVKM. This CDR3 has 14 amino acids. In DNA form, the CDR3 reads TGTGCCAGCAGTTTGGCAGGGAGTGGGACTGAAGCTTTCTTT. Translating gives CASSLAGSGTEAFF.

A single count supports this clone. CDR3 sequence reads: CASSRLTNTEAFF. The DNA for the CDR3 is TGTGCCAGCAGTCGTCTCACGAACACTGAAGCTTTCTTT. This chain uses TRBV6-1 with TRBJ1-1; D remains ambiguous. CDR1 is MNHNS, CDR2 SASEGT, per germline. This CDR3 contains 13 residues. The V and J ends lost 5 bases and 1 base respectively, with 8 bases between them.

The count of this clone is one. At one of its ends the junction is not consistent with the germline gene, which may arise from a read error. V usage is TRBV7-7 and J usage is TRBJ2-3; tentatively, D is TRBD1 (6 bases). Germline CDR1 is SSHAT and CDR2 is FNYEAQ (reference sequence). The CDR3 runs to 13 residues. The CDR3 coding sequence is TGTGCTAGCAGCGTGGGGACAACAGATACGCAGTATTTT. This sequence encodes CASSVGTTDTQYF.

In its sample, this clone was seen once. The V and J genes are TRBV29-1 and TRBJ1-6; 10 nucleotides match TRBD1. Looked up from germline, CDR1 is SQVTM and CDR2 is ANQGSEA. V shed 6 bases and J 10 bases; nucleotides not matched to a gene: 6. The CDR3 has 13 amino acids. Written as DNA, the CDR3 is TGCAGCGTCCAAGGACAGGGGGTCTCACCCCTCCACTTT. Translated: CSVQGQGVSPLHF. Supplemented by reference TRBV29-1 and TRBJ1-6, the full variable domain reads SAVISQKPSRDICQRGTSLTIQCQVDSQVTMMFWYRQQPGQSLTLIATANQGSEATYESGFVIDKFPISRPNLTFSTLTVSNMSPEDSSIYLCSVQGQGVSPLHFGNGTRLTVT.

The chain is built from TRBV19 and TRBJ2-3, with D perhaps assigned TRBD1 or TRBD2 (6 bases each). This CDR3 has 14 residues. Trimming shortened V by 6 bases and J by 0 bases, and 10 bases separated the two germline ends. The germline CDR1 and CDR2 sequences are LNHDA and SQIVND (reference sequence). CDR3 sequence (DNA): TGTGCCAGTAGACCGGGGGCTAGCACAGATACGCAGTATTTT. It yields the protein CASRPGASTDTQYF.